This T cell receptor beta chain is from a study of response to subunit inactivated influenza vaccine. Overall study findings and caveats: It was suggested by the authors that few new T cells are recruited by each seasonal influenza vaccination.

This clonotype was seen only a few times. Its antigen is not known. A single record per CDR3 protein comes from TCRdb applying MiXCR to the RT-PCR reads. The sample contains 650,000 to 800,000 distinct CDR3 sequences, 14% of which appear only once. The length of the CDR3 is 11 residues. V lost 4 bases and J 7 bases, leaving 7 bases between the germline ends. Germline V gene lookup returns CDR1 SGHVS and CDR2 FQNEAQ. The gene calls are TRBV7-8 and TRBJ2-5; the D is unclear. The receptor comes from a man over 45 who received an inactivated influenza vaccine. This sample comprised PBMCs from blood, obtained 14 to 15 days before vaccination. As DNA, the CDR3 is TGTGCCAGCAGCTGGACCGGGACCCAGTACTTC. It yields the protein CASSWTGTQYF.